A single sample is the source of the 8 T cell receptor beta chains below, sequenced in a study of CD8 T cells in Susac syndrome. After extraction with the RNeasy kit, roughly 0.45 to 1 ug of the RNA was reverse transcribed using random hexamers. One entry per CDR3 protein, called by TCRdb with MiXCR from the immunoSEQ multiplex PCR reads. This sample carries 95,000 to 150,000 distinct CDR3 sequences, 96% of them seen once, and the ten largest clones take roughly 0.14%. The material sequenced was CD4+ T cells from PBMCs. These receptors were obtained from a human donor with Susac syndrome.

Comments on this clonotype: Sequence at one end of the junction differs from germline and may be a read error. This chain links TRBV25-1 with TRBJ2-7; no clear D. Germline V gene sequence: CDR1 MGHDK, CDR2 SYGVNS. CDR3 length equals 11 residues. CDR3 bases: TGTGCCAGCCAGTTGGTACGAGACTTCAACTTC. Amino acid sequence: CASQLVRDFNF.

The chain couples TRBV30 to TRBJ2-5; 10 bases are shared with TRBD2. Germline CDR1 reads GTSNPN; CDR2 reads SVGIG (reference sequence). The CDR3 has 15 residues. V dropped 0 bases and J dropped 4; count of bases not matched to a gene: 5. The CDR3 region is CAWSVSSGRVETQYF. Written as DNA, the CDR3 is TGTGCCTGGAGTGTCTCTAGCGGGAGAGTAGAGACCCAGTACTTC.

The chain recombines TRBV20-1 with TRBJ2-7; 8 bases fit TRBD2. CDR1 DFQATT and CDR2 SNEGSKA come from the germline V gene (reference sequence). V gave up 2 bases and J gave up 5 bases; unmatched junction bases: 8. The CDR3 is made up of 14 amino acids. The CDR3 DNA is TGCAGTGCTAGAAGCGGGAGCATGGGAAACGAGCAGTACTTC. Translation gives CSARSGSMGNEQYF.

The chain recombines TRBV7-9 with TRBJ2-1; 7 positions agree with TRBD1. J was trimmed by 6 bases and V by 9 bases; bases with no gene match: 8. The CDR3 covers 13 residues. Germline V gives CDR1 SEHNR, CDR2 FQNEAQ (reference sequence). Here the CDR3 reads CASLETGINEQFF. Written as DNA, the CDR3 is TGTGCCAGTCTAGAGACAGGGATCAATGAGCAGTTCTTC.

This rearrangement joins TRBV2 to TRBJ1-5; D gene unclear. Trimming took off 6 bases at V and 2 bases at J, with 8 bases between the two ends. The V gene's germline CDR1 is SNHLY and CDR2 FYNNEI. This CDR3 contains 13 residues. The CDR3 region has the DNA TGTGCCAGCAGCGCGGGCCGCAATCAGCCCCAGCATTTT. Translated: CASSAGRNQPQHF.

As DNA, the CDR3 is TGTGCCAGCTCACCGGGCCACCAATATGGCTACACCTTC. This translates into CASSPGHQYGYTF. This chain joins TRBV18 and TRBJ1-2; D not resolved. This CDR3 contains 13 residues. CDR1 and CDR2 (germline): KGHSH, LQKENI. V was trimmed by 3 bases and J by 5 bases, leaving 10 bases between them.

This clonotype came up once. V gene TRBV4-2 combines with J gene TRBJ1-2; D is unresolved. Trimming took 2 bases from V and 6 from J, leaving 19 bases between them. Germline CDR1 is LGHNA and CDR2 is YNFKEQ. The CDR3 length is 16 residues. The CDR3 is CASSQPLIGLSNGYTF. The CDR3 DNA reads TGTGCCAGCAGCCAACCCCTGATTGGCCTATCCAATGGCTACACCTTC.

The chain couples TRBV18 to TRBJ1-5; 7 bases line up with TRBD1. CDR3 length: 16 amino acids. Germline V gives CDR1 KGHSH, CDR2 LQKENI. V shed 3 bases and J 2 bases; nucleotides not matched to a gene: 7. The CDR3 bases are TGTGCCAGCTCACCCGACAGGGCCAAGGGCAATCAGCCCCAGCATTTT. Translation gives CASSPDRAKGNQPQHF.